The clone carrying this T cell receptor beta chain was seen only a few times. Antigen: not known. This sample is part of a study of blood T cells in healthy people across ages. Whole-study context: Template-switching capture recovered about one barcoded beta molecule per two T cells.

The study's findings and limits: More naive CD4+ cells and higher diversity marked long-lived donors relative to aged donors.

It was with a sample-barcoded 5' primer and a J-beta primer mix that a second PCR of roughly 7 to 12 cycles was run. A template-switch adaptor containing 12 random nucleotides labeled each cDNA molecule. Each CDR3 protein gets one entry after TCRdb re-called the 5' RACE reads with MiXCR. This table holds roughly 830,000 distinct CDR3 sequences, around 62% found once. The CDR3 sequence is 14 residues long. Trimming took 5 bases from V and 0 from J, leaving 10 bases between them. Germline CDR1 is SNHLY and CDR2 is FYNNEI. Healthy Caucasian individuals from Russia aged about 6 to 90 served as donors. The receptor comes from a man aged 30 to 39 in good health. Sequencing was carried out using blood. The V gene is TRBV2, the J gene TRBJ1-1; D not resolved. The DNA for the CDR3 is TGTGCCAGCAGTAGCGGGGTTATGAACACTGAAGCTTTCTTT. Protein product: CASSSGVMNTEAFF.